This T cell receptor beta chain was identified during a study of CD8 T cells in Susac syndrome. Study findings and constraints: The TCR sequencing and HLA analysis in the study involved a relatively small number of individuals, as the study acknowledged.

Notes on this clonotype: Its specificity is unknown.

Healthy donors served as the controls. They were matched for age and sex. Negative isolation was applied to CD8+ and CD4+ T cells, and FACS enrichment was applied to TEMRA cells. The RNA input was about 0.5 to 1 ug, and it was reverse transcribed with random hexamers. Multiplex immunoSEQ PCR targeted 54 Vbeta and 13 Jbeta TCR beta segments. Using its own MiXCR run on the immunoSEQ multiplex PCR reads, TCRdb lists one record per CDR3 protein. The table has fewer than 150,000 distinct CDR3 sequences, 94% seen once. The length of the CDR3 is 15 residues. Losses at the gene ends were 1 base for V and 2 bases for J; bases not matched to a gene: 2. CDR1 and CDR2 (germline): LGHNA, YSLEER.

This receptor was identified in a human donor in good health. V and J are TRBV4-3 and TRBJ2-3; 8 nucleotides agree with TRBD2. The sample taken for sequencing was CD8+ T cells from PBMCs. In DNA, the CDR3 is TGCGCCAGCAGCCAAGCGGGGGGGTACACAGATACGCAGTATTTT. Amino acid sequence: CASSQAGGYTDTQYF.